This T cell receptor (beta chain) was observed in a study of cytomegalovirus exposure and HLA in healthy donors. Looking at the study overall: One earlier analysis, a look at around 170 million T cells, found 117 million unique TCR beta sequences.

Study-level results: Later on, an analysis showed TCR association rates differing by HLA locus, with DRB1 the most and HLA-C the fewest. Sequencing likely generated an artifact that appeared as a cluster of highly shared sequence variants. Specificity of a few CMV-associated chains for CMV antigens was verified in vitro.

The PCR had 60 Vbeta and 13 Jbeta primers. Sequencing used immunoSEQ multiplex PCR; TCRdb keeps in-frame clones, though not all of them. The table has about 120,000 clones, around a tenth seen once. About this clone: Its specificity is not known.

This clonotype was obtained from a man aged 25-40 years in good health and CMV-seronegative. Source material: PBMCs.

The CDR3 here is CASSPGEGFQPQHF. The CDR3 region has the DNA TGTGCCAGCAGCCCTGGGGAGGGGTTTCAGCCCCAGCATTTT. V is TRBV7-2 and J is TRBJ1-5, with a weak D call TRBD1 (5 bases). Per germline, CDR1 SGHTA and CDR2 FQGNSA. Trimming left V 5 bases short and J 6 bases short, with 14 bases between. The CDR3 has 14 amino acids.